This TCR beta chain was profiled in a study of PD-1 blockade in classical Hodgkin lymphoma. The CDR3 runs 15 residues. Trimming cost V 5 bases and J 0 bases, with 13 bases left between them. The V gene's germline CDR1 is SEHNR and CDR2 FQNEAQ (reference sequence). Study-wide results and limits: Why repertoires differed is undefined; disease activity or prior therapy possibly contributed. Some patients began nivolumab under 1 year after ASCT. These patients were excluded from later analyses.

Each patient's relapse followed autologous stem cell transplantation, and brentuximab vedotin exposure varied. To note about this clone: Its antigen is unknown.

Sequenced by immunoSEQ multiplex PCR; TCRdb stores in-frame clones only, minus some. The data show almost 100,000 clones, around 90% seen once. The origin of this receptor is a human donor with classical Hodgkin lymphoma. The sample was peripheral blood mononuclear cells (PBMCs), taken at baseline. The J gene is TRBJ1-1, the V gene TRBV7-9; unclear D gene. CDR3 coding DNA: TGTGCCAGCAGCCTGACACTACGGGTGAACACTGAAGCTTTCTTT. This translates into CASSLTLRVNTEAFF.